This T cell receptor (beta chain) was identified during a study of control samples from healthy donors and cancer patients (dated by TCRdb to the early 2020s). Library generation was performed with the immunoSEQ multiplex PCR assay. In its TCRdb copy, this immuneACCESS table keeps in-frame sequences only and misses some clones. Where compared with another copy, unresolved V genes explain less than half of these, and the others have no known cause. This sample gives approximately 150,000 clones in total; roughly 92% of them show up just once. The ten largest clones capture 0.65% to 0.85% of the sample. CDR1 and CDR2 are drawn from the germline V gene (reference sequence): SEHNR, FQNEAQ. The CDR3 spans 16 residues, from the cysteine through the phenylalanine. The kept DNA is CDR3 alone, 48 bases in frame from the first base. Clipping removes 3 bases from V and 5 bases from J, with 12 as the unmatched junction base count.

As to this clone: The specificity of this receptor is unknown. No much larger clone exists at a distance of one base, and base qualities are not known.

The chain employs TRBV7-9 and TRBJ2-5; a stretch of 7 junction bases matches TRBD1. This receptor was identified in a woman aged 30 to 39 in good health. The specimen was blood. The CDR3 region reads CASSLGDRERWETQYF. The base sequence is TGTGCCAGCAGCTTGGGAGACAGGGAACGGTGGGAGACCCAGTACTTC.